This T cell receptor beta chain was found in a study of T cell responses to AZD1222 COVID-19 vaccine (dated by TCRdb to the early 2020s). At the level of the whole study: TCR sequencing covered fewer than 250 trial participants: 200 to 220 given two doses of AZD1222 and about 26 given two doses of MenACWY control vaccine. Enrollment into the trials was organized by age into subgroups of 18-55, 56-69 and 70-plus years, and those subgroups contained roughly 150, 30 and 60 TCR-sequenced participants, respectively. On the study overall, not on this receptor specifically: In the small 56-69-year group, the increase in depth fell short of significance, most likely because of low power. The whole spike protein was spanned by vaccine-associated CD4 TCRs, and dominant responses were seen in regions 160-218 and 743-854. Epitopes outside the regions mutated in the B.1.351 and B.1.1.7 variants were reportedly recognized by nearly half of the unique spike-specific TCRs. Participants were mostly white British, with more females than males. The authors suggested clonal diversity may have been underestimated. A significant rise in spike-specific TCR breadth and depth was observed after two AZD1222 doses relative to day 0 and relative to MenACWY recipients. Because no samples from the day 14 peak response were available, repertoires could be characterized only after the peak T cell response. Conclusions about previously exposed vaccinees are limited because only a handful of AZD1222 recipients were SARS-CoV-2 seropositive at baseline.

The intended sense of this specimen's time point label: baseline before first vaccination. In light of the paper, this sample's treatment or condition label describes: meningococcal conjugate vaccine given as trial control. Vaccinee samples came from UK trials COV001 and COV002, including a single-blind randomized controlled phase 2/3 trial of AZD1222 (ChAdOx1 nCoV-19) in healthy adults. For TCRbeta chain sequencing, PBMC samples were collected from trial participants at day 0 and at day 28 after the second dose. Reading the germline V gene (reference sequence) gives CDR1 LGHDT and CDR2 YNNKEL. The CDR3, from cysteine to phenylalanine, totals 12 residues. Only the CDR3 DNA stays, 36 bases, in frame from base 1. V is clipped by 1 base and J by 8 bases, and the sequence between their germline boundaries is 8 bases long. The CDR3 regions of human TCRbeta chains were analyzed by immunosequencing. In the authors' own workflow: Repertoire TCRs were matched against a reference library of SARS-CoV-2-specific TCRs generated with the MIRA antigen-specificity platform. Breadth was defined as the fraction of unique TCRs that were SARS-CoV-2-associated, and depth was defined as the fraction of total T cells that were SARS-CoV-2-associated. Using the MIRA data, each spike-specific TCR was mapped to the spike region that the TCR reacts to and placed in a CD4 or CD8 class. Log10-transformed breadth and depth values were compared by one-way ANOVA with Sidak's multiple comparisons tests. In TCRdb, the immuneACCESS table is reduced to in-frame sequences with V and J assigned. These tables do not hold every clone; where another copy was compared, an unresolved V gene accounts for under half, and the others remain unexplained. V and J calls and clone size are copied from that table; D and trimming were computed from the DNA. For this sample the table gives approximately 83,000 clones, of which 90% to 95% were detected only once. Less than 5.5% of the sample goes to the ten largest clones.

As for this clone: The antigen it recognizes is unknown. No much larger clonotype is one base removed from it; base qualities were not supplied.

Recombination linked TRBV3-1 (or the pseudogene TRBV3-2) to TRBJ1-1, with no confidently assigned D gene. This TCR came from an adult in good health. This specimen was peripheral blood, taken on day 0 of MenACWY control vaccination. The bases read TGTGCCAGCAGCCAAGGACGGCAAGAAGCTTTCTTT. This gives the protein CASSQGRQEAFF.